This T cell receptor beta chain derives from a study of cytomegalovirus exposure and HLA in healthy donors. A remark on this clone: The antigen is unknown.

The junction had 9 bases not matched to a gene; V was cut back by 5 bases and J by 7 bases. Germline lookup yields CDR1 MDHEN and CDR2 SYDVKM. The CDR3 totals 15 residues. Study results and caveats: Sequences of the TCR beta chain were said to predict the HLA-A and HLA-B alleles of most subjects accurately. Versus the approximately 720-donor mean, an Asian-associated ancestry cluster reportedly showed fewer N-insertions in a later analysis.

PCR used 60 Vbeta primers and 13 Jbeta primers. Original processing notes: Around 10 million of the roughly 80 million unique TCR beta chains counted in a later analysis were shared. Repertoires were generated with immunoSEQ multiplex PCR, while TCRdb's copy carries only in-frame clones and drops some. V and J calls and clone size follow that table, whereas D and trimming were derived from the DNA. Here the sample spans roughly 200,000 clones, 78% being singletons. The TCR sequence derives from a female donor in good health and CMV-seronegative. The source material was PBMCs. The chain is built from TRBV28 and TRBJ1-2; TRBD1 aligns across 11 bases. This chain's CDR3 is CASSATQDRGLGYTF. For the CDR3, the DNA is TGTGCCAGCAGTGCCACTCAGGACAGGGGGCTTGGCTACACCTTC.